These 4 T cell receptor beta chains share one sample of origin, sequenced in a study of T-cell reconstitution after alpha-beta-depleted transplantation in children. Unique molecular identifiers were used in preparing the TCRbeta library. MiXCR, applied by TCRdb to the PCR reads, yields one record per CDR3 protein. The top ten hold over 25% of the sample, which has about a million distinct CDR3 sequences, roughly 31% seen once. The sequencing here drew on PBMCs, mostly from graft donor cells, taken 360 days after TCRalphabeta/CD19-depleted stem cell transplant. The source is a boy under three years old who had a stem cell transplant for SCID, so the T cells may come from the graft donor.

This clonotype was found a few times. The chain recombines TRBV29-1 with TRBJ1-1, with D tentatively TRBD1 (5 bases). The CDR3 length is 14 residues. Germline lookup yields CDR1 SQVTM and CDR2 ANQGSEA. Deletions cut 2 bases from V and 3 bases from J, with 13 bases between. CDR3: CSVEKGNGDTEAFF. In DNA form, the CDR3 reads TGCAGCGTTGAAAAGGGGAATGGGGACACTGAAGCTTTCTTT. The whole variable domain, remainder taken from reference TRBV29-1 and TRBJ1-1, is SAVISQKPSRDICQRGTSLTIQCQVDSQVTMMFWYRQQPGQSLTLIATANQGSEATYESGFVIDKFPISRPNLTFSTLTVSNMSPEDSSIYLCSVEKGNGDTEAFFGQGTRLTVV.

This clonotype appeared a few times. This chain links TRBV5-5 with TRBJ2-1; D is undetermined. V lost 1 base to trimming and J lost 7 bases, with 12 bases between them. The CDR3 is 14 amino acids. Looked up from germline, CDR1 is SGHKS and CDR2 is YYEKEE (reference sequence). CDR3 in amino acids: CASSLILTLNEQFF. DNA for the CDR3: TGTGCCAGCAGCTTGATACTAACCCTTAATGAGCAGTTCTTC. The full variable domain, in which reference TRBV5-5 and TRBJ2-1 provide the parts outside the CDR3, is DAGVTQSPTHLIKTRGQQVTLRCSPISGHKSVSWYQQVLGQGPQFIFQYYEKEERGRGNFPDRFSARQFPNYSSELNVNALLLGDSALYLCASSLILTLNEQFFGPGTRLTVL.

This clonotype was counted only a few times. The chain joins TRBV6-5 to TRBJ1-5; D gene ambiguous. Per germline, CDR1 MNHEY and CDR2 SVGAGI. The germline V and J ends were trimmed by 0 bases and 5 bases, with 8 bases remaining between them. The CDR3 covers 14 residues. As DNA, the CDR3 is TGTGCCAGCAGTTACTCGAACCAGTATCAGCCCCAGCATTTT. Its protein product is CASSYSNQYQPQHF.

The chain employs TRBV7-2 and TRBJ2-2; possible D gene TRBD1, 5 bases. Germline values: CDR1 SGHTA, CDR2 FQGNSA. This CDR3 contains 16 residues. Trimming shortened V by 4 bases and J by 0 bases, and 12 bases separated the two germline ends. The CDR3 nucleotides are TGTGCCAGCAGCTCCCCGACAGTCCCGAACACCGGGGAGCTGTTTTTT. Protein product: CASSSPTVPNTGELFF.